A single TCR beta chain is shown here with its context. This receptor's antigen is unknown. Base qualities were left out, and no much larger clone turns up one base away. From V the trimming removes 0 bases and from J it removes 6 bases, while the gene matches leave 4 bases of the junction unaccounted for. Sequences LNHNV (CDR1) and YYDKDF (CDR2) are obtained from the germline V gene (reference sequence). Including cysteine and phenylalanine, the CDR3 has 15 amino acids. Of the read, only the CDR3 DNA is kept; its 45 bases are in frame from base 1. This specimen belongs to a study of vaccination effects on CD4 cells after COVID-19 (dated by TCRdb to 2022 to 2024). Regarding the study in general: To identify antigen-specific CD4+ T cell clonotypes by their expansion, the ViraFEST assay first stimulated PBMC with viral peptide pools and then applied TCR sequencing. Each participant got two doses of an mRNA SARS-CoV-2 vaccine, either BNT162b2 or mRNA-1273. Roughly 1.9 million PBMC per well were cultured with roughly 10 ug/ml peptides in IMDM containing approximately 4.7% human AB serum, roughly 10 IU/ml IL-2 and gentamicin. The study compared SARS-CoV-2 spike-specific CD4+ TCR repertoires before and after mRNA vaccination in COVID-19 convalescent patients and infection-naive vaccine recipients. A total of ten to eleven COVID-19 convalescent patients and a handful of SARS-CoV-2-naive healthy vaccine recipients were included in the full study. The Oncomine TCR Beta short-read assay on an Illumina iSeq 100 was used to sequence cultures from other donors in the study. Paper-wide results and their limitations: Limitations of the study were the small number of convalescent patients and the absence of early post-infection timepoints. Clones induced by infection and clones induced by vaccination both contracted markedly at late timepoints after vaccination, which fits with T cell responses waning over time. Among healthy vaccine recipients, nearly all vaccine-induced clones were SARS-CoV-2 mono-reactive, and just 1 of 255 was cross-reactive with common cold coronaviruses.

Library preparation was by the immunoSEQ multiplex PCR assay. DNA from the cultured, isolated CD4+ T cells was subjected to TCR beta CDR3 sequencing. On the authors' methods: Non-productive TCR sequences were removed and reads were trimmed to the CDR3 region, keeping CDR3s of at least 7 amino acids. The MANAFEST web app was used to pick out antigen-specific clonotypes by comparing their expansion in peptide wells with that in reference cultures. Positive clones required FDR<0.05 expansion versus reference and all other wells, odds ratio above 5, and frequency above 0.1% in two replicate wells. Cross-reactive clonotypes were defined as significantly expanded in SARS-CoV-2 spike wells and in at least one common cold coronavirus spike condition. Using the stringdist R package, CDR3 similarity was measured by Levenshtein distance, and unrooted trees were constructed with ape in R 3.6.1. TCRdb provides this immuneACCESS table in a form limited to in-frame rearrangements. Some clones are lacking; in checked studies, under half of them reflect an unresolved V gene, and why the rest are absent is not known. That table furnishes V, J and clone size, whereas the DNA furnished D and trimming. This sample lists about 48,000 clones; over 50% were detected once. The ten top clones hold 5% to 6.5% of the sample.

After less than eleven days of culture, CD4+ T cells were isolated with the EasySep CD4+ T cell isolation kit. Healthy vaccine recipients had no prior SARS-CoV-2 infection, confirmed by negative nucleocapsid antibodies before and after vaccination. On days 3 and 7, half of the culture medium was replaced with fresh IL-2-containing medium. Unless noted otherwise, every peptide stimulation condition was cultured in triplicate wells. PBMC were separated from whole blood using Ficoll-Paque Plus gradient centrifugation and were then either cryopreserved at -140C or used fresh. Genomic DNA was extracted from cultured CD4+ T cells with the QIAamp micro DNA kit.

The receptor was derived from a human donor who received a COVID-19 vaccine. This chain is built from TRBV15 and TRBJ2-1, and 8 junction bases match TRBD2. Sequencing was performed on CD4+ T cells from PBMCs cultured without peptide, taken before COVID-19 vaccination. The nucleotide sequence reads TGTGCCACCAGCAGAGAAGCGGGAGTAGGCAATGAGCAGTTCTTC. This codes for CATSREAGVGNEQFF.